Sequencing of this TCR beta chain was carried out in a study of OX40 agonist ivuxolimab in advanced cancers. Germline CDR1 SGHDT, CDR2 YYEEEE. V lost 4 bases and J lost 2, with 19 bases in between. The CDR3 loop spans 17 amino acids. The table came from immunoSEQ multiplex PCR; TCRdb's copy has only in-frame clones and leaves some out. This table has 80,000 or so clones, around four fifths appearing once. The sequence was obtained from an adult with an advanced solid tumor such as melanoma, head and neck, liver or kidney cancer. This specimen was CD4+ or CD8+ T cells sorted from blood, taken in a trial of the OX40 agonist ivuxolimab. This rearrangement joins TRBV5-6 to TRBJ2-1; D is possibly TRBD2 (6 bases). Written as DNA, the CDR3 is TGTGCCAGCAGCCCCACGGCAACGTCGGGGGCCTACAATGAGCAGTTCTTC. Its translation is CASSPTATSGAYNEQFF.